This TCR beta chain was sequenced during a study of beta chain features in type 1 diabetes. The sample holds a few counts of this clone. Its specificity is unknown. Every isolated RNA sample was fully reverse transcribed, so sequencing captured expressed TCRB transcripts. Roughly 3.5 million reads per sample were averaged for naive, central memory and regulatory samples. The protocol was immunoSEQ multiplex PCR, while the TCRdb copy is restricted to in-frame clones and leaves out a portion. Among more than 550,000 clones listed, over 11% were seen once. Germline CDR1 is SGDLS and CDR2 is YYNGEE. The CDR3 consists of 16 residues. The ends lost 4 bases at V and 1 base at J; junction bases unmatched: 7. Findings and limits, study-wide: TCRB CDR3 length was moderately but significantly reduced in all four CD4+ subsets of Type 1 diabetes patients.

Sequencing was carried out using naive CD4+ T cells from blood. This sequence was found in a man between 18 and 29 years old with type 1 diabetes. The chain recombines TRBV9 with TRBJ2-2; 7 bases align to TRBD1. Here the CDR3 DNA reads TGTGCCAGCAGCCCGCGGACAGGCGAGAACACCGGGGAGCTGTTTTTT. Translation: CASSPRTGENTGELFF. The variable domain in full, completed from reference TRBV9 and TRBJ2-2, reads DSGVTQTPKHLITATGQRVTLRCSPRSGDLSVYWYQQSLDQGLQFLIQYYNGEERAKGNILERFSAQQFPDLHSELNLSSLELGDSALYFCASSPRTGENTGELFFGEGSRLTVL.